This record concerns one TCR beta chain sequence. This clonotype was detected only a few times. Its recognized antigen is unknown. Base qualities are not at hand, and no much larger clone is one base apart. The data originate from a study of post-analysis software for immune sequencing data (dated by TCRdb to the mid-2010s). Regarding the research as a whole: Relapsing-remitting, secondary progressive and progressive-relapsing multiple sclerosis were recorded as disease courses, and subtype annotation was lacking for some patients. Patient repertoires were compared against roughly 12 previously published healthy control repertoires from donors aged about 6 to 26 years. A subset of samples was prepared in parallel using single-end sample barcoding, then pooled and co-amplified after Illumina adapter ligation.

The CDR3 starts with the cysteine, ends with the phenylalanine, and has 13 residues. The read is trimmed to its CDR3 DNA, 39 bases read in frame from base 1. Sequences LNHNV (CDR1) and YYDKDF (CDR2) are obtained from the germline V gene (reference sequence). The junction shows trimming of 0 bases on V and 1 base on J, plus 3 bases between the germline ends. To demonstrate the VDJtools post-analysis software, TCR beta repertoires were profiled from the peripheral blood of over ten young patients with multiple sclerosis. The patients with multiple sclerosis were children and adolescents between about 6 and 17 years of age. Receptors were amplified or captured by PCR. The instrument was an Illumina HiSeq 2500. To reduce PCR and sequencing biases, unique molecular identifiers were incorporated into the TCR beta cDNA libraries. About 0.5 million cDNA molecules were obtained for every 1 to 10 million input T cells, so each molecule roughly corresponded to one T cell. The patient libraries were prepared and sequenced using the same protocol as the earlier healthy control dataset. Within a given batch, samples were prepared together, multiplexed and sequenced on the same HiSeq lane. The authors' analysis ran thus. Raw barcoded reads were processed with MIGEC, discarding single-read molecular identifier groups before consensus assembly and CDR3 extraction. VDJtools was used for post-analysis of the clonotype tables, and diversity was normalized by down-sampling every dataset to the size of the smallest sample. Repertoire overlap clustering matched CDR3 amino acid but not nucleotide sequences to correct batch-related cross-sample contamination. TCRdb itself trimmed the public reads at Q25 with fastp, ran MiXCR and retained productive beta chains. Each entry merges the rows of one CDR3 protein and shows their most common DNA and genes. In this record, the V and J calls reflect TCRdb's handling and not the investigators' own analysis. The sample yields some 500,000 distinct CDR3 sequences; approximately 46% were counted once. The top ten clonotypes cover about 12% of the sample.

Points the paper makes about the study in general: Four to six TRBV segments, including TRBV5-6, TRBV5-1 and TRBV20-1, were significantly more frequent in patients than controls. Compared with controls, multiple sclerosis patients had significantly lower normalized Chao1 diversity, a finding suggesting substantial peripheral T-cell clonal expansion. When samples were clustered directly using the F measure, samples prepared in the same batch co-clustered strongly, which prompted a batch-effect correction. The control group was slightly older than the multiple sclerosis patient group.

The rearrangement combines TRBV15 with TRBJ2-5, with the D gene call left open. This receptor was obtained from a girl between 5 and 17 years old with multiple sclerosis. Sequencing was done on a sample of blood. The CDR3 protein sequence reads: CATSRDTQETQYF. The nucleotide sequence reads TGTGCCACCAGCAGAGATACCCAAGAGACCCAGTACTTC.